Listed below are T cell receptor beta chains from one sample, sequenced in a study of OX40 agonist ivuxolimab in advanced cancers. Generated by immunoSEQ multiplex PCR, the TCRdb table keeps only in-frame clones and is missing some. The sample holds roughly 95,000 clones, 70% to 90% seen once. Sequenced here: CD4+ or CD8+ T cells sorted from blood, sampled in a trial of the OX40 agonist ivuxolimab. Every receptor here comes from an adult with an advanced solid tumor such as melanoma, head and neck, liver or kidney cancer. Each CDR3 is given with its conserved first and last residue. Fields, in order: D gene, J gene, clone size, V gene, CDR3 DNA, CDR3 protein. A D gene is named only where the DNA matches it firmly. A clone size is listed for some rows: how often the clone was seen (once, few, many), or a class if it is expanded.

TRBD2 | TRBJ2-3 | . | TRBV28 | TGTGCCAGCAGGGGTTCGGGGCTAGCGGGAAACACAGATACGCAGTATTTT | CASRGSGLAGNTDTQYF
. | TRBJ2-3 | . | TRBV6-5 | TGTGCCAGCGGTAGGGGGGGTATAAGGGATACGCAGTATTTT | CASGRGGIRDTQYF
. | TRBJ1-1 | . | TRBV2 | TGTGCCAGCAGTGAACAGAGAATGAACACTGAAGCTTTCTTT | CASSEQRMNTEAFF
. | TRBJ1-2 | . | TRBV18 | TGTGCCAGCTCACCAAGTGATTGGGCGGGTGGCTACACCTTC | CASSPSDWAGGYTF
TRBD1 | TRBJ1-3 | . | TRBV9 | TGTGCCAGCAGCCCCACAGGGGCTGGAAACACCATATATTTT | CASSPTGAGNTIYF
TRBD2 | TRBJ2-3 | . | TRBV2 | TGTGCCAGCAGAGGAGCGGGGTACACAGATACGCAGTATTTT | CASRGAGYTDTQYF
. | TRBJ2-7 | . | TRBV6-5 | TGTGCCAGCAGTTACGATCGGGGTGGCGGCTACGAGCAGTACTTC | CASSYDRGGGYEQYF
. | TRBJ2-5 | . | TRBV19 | TGTGCCAGTAGTATGAACAGGGCAGAGACCCAGTACTTC | CASSMNRAETQYF
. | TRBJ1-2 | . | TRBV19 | TGTGCCAGTAGTATGTCCGGGGGGCACGGCTACACCTTC | CASSMSGGHGYTF
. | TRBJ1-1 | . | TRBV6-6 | TGTGCCAGCAGTTACTCGTCTCTGGGCACTGAAGCTTTCTTT | CASSYSSLGTEAFF
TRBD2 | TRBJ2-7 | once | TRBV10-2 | TGCGCCAGCAGGGAGGGACTAGCGGGAGGGTATGAGCAGTACTTC | CASREGLAGGYEQYF
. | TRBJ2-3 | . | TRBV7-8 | TGTGCCAGCAGTCCCCGCTCAGCGGGCCGCACAGATACGCAGTATTTT | CASSPRSAGRTDTQYF
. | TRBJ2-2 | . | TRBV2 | TGTGCCAGCAGTGAACAGGGGTGGAACACCGGGGAGCTGTTTTTT | CASSEQGWNTGELFF
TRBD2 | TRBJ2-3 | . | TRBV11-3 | TGTGCCAGCAGCCCCGGGACTAGCGGGATAGATACGCAGTATTTT | CASSPGTSGIDTQYF
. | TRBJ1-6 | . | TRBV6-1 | TGTGCCAGCAGTTTGACCTCGGGATCACCCCTCCACTTT | CASSLTSGSPLHF
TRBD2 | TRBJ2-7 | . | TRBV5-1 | TGCGCCAGCAGCTTTAGCGGGGGCCTCGAGCAGTACTTC | CASSFSGGLEQYF
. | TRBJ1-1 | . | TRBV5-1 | TGCGCCAGCAGCGTCCTAACAGGGAACACTGAAGCTTTCTTT | CASSVLTGNTEAFF
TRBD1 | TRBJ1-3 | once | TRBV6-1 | TGTGCCAGCGAACGGGACAGGGGAAACACCATATATTTT | CASERDRGNTIYF
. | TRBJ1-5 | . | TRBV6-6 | TGTGCCAGCAGTTACTCGATAGATCAGCCCCAGCATTTT | CASSYSIDQPQHF
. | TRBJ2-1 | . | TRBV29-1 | TGCAGCGGGTCCCGGGACATCTACAATGAGCAGTTCTTC | CSGSRDIYNEQFF
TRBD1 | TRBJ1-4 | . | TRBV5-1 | TGCGCCAGCAGCTTGTGGGGGACAGGGACTGAAAAACTGTTTTTT | CASSLWGTGTEKLFF
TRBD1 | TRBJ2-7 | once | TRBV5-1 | TGCGCCAGCAGCTTGGCCTCGACAGGGCTGGCGTTCTACGAGCAGTACTTC | CASSLASTGLAFYEQYF
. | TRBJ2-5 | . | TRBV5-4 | TGTGCCAGCAGCTTGGATTCCGGTCGAGAGACCCAGTACTTC | CASSLDSGRETQYF
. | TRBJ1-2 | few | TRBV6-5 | TGTGCCAGCAGTTACGACCCGGGTCTCCTCAACTATGGCTACACCTTC | CASSYDPGLLNYGYTF
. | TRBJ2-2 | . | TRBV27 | TGTGCCAGCGTGCCCAGGGCCGGCGGGGAGCTGTTTTTT | CASVPRAGGELFF
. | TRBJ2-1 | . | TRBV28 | TGTGCCAGCAGTACCGGGACTGCCGCCTACAATGAGCAGTTCTTC | CASSTGTAAYNEQFF
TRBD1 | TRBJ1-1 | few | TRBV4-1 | TGCGCCAGCAGCCATCCCGACAGGGGGTTTAAAGCTTTCTTT | CASSHPDRGFKAFF
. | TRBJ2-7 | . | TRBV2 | TGTGCCAGCAGCCTGTCTCTAGCTGCATACGAGCAGTACTTC | CASSLSLAAYEQYF
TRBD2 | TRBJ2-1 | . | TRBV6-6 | TGTGCCAGCAGTTATCGGGGAGGGCATGAGCAGTTCTTC | CASSYRGGHEQFF
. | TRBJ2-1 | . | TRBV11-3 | TGTGCCAGCAGCTTAGATCGAGGGAATGTGTACAATGAGCAGTTCTTC | CASSLDRGNVYNEQFF
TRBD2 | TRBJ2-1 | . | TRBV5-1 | TGCGCCAGCAGCTTCGGAGCGGGGCTGCCCTACAATGAGCAGTTCTTC | CASSFGAGLPYNEQFF
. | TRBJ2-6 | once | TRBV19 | TGTGCCAGTAGTATAGTCCCGGACTCTGGGGCCAACGTCCTGACTTTC | CASSIVPDSGANVLTF
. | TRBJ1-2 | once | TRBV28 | TGTGCCAGCACCCAGGGGCCGACAGCTCACGGCTACACCTTC | CASTQGPTAHGYTF
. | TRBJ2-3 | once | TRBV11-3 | TGTGCCAGCAGCGCTATGGGGGGCACAGATACGCAGTATTTT | CASSAMGGTDTQYF
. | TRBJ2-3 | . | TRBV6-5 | TGTGCCAGCACCATGAGGGGCACAGATACGCAGTATTTT | CASTMRGTDTQYF
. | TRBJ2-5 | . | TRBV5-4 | TGTGCCAGCAGCTGGACAACTAGCCAAGAGACCCAGTACTTC | CASSWTTSQETQYF
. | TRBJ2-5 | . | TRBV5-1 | TGCGCCAGCAGCCCCCGGACCAAAGAGACCCAGTACTTC | CASSPRTKETQYF
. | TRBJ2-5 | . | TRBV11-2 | TGTGCCAGCAGCTTATTTGAGACCCAGTACTTC | CASSLFETQYF
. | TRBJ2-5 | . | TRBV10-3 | TGTGCCATCAGTGATGGGGGGACCCAGTACTTC | CAISDGGTQYF
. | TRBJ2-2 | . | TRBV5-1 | TGCGCCAGCAGCTTGGATCGGGGGGCGCGAACCGGGGAGCTGTTTTTT | CASSLDRGARTGELFF
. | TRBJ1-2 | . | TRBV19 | TGTGCCAGTAGCACGGGACGGAACTATGGCTACACCTTC | CASSTGRNYGYTF
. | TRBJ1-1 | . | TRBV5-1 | TGCGCCAGCAGCTTGGACCGGATGAACACTGAAGCTTTCTTT | CASSLDRMNTEAFF
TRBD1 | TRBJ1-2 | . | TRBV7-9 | TGTGCCAGCAGCTCCGACAGGGCTGGCTACACCTTC | CASSSDRAGYTF
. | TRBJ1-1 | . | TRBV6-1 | TGTGCCAGCAGTGAAAGACCGAACCCGGCCACTGAAGCTTTCTTT | CASSERPNPATEAFF
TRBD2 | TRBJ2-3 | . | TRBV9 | TGTGCCAGCACCACCGGACTAGCGCGGGCTCCAGATACGCAGTATTTT | CASTTGLARAPDTQYF
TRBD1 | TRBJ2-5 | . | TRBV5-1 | TGCGCCAGCAGCTTAGACAGGGGGCTGAATGGAGAGACCCAGTACTTC | CASSLDRGLNGETQYF
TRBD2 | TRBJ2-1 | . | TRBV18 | TGTGCCAGCTCACCACTTACGGGTGCGGGAGTTGGGAACAATGAGCAGTTCTTC | CASSPLTGAGVGNNEQFF
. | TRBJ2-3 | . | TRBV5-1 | TGCGCCAGCAGCTTGGGACAGGAGGGAGATACGCAGTATTTT | CASSLGQEGDTQYF
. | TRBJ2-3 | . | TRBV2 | TGTGCCAGCAGTGTTGGGCAGGGTGTCACAGATACGCAGTATTTT | CASSVGQGVTDTQYF
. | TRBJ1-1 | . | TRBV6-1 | TGTGCCAGCAGGCTAAACTGGGGTCAAGCTTTCTTT | CASRLNWGQAFF
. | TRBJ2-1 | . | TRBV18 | TGTGCCAGCTCGGGGTTGTCGGGGGAATACAATGAGCAGTTCTTC | CASSGLSGEYNEQFF
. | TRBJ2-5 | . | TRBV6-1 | TGTGCCAGCAACGGACAGATCCAAGAGACCCAGTACTTC | CASNGQIQETQYF
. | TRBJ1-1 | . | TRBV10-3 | TGTGCCATCAGTGAGCAGGCATGGAACACTGAAGCTTTCTTT | CAISEQAWNTEAFF
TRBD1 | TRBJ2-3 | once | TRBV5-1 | TGCGCCAGCTCGGACAGGGGGCGCGGAGATACGCAGTATTTT | CASSDRGRGDTQYF
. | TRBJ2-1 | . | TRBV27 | TGTGCCAGCAGTTTATGGGGGCTGGGCGAAGTTAATGAGCAGTTCTTC | CASSLWGLGEVNEQFF
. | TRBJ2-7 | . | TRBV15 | TGTGCCACCAGCACCTATGGGGGACATGACGAGCAGTACTTC | CATSTYGGHDEQYF
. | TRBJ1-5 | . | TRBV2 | TGTGCCAGCAGGGGTGACAGCAATCAGCCCCAGCATTTT | CASRGDSNQPQHF